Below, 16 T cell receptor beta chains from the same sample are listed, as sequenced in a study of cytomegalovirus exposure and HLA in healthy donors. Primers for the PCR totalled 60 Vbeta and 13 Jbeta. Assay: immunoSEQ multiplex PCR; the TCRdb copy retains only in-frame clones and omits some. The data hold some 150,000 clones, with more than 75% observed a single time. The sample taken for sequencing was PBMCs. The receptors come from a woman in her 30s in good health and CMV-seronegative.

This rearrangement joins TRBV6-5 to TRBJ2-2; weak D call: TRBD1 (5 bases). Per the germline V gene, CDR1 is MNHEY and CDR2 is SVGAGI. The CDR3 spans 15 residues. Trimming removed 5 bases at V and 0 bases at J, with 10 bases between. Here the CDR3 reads CASSVWGANTGELFF. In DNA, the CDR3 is TGTGCCAGCAGTGTGTGGGGCGCGAACACCGGGGAGCTGTTTTTT.

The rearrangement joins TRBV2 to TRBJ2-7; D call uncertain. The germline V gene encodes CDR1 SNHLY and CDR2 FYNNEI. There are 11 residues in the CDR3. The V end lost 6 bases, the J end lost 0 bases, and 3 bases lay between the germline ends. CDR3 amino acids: CASRYSYEQYF. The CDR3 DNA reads TGTGCCAGCAGATACTCCTACGAGCAGTACTTC.

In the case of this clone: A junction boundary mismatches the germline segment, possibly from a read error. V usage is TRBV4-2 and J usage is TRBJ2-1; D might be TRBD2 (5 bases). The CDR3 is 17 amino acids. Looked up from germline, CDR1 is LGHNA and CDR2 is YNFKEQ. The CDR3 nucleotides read TGTGCCAGCAGCCAAGATCGAAGCGGCAGCTCCCACAATGAGCAGTTCTTC. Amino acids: CASSQDRSGSSHNEQFF.

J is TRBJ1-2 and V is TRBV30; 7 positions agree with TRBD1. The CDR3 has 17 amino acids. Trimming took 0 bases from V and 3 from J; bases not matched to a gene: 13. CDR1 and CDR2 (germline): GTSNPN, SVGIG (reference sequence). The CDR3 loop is CAWSVNRDGTDYYGYTF. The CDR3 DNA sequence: TGTGCCTGGAGTGTAAATAGAGACGGGACAGACTACTATGGCTACACCTTC.

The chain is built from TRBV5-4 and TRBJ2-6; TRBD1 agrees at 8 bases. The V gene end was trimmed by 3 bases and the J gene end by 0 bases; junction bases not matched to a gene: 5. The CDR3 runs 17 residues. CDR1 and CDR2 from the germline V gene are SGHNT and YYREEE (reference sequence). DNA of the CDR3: TGTGCCAGCAGCTCAAATCAGGGGGCCTCTGGGGCCAACGTCCTGACTTTC. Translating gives CASSSNQGASGANVLTF.

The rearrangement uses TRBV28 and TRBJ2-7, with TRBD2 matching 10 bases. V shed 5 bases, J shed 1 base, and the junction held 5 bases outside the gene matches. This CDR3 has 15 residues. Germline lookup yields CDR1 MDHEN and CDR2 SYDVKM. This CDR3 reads CASSPSTSGSYEQYF. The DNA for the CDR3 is TGTGCCAGCAGTCCCTCGACTAGCGGGTCCTACGAGCAGTACTTC.

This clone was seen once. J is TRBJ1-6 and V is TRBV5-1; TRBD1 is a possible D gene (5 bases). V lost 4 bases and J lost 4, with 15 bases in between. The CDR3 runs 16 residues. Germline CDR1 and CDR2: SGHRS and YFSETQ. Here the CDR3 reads CASSLSGARYNSPLHF. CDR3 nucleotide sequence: TGCGCCAGCAGCCTTTCTGGGGCCCGGTATAATTCACCCCTCCACTTT.

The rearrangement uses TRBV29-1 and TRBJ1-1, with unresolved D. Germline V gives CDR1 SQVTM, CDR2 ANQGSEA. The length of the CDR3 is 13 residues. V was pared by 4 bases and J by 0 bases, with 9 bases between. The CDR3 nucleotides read TGCAGCGTTGGGCGGATCATGAACACTGAAGCTTTCTTT. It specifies CSVGRIMNTEAFF.

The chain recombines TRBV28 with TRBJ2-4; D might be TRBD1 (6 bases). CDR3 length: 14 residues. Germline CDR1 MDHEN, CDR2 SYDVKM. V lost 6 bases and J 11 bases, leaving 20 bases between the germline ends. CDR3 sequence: CASSPTGPYDFQYF. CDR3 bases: TGTGCCAGCAGCCCTACAGGGCCCTACGACTTTCAGTACTTC.

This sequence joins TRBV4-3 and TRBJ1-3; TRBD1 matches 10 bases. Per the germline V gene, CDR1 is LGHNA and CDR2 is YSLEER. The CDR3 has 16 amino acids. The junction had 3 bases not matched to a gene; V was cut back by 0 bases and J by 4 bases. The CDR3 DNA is TGCGCCAGCAGCCAAGATCTGGGACAGGGGGGAAACACCATATATTTT. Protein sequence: CASSQDLGQGGNTIYF.

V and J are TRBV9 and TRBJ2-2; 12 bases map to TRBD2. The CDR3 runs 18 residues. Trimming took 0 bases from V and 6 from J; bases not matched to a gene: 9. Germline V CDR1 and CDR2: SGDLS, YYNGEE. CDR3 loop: CASSVGLAGGFFPGELFF. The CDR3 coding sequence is TGTGCCAGCAGCGTAGGGCTAGCGGGGGGGTTTTTTCCCGGGGAGCTGTTTTTT.

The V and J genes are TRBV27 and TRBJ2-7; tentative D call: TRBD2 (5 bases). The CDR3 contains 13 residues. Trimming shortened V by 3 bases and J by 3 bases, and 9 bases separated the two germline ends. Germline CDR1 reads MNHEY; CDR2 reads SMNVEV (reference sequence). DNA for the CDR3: TGTGCCAGCAGTTTCCAGGAGGACTACGAGCAGTACTTC. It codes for CASSFQEDYEQYF.

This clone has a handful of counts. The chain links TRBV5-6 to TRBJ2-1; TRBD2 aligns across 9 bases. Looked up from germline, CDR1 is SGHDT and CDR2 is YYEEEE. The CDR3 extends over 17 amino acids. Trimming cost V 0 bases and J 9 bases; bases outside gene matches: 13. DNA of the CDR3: TGTGCCAGCAGCTTGGACTGGGGGGGCGGGAGGGGCGGTGAGCAGTTCTTC. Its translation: CASSLDWGGGRGGEQFF.

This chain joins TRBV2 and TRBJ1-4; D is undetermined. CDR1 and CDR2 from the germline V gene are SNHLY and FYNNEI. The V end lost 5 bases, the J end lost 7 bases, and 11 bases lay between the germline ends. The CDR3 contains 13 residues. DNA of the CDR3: TGTGCCAGCAGTTTATCGGGGTTTGAAAAACTGTTTTTT. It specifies CASSLSGFEKLFF.

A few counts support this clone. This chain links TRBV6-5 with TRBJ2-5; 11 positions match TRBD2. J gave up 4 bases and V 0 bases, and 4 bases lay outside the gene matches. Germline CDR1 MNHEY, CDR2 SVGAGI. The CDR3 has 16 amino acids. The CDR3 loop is CASSYSIGTSGETQYF. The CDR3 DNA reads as TGTGCCAGCAGTTACTCCATCGGGACTAGCGGAGAGACCCAGTACTTC.

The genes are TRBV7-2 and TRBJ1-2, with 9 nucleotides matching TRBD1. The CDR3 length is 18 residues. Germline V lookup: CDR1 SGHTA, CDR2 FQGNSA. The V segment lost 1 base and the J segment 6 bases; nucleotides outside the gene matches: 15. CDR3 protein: CASSLVAVGGTGGNGYTF. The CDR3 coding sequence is TGTGCCAGCAGCTTAGTCGCGGTGGGTGGAACAGGGGGCAATGGCTACACCTTC.